The 32 T cell receptor beta chains in this list originate from one sample, sequenced in a study of Graves' ophthalmopathy and Graves' hyperthyroidism. RNA served as the template for amplifying TCR beta CDR3 regions. The first round was an RT-PCR with HTBI primers, and the second round was a multiplex PCR. In TCRdb, the multiplex PCR reads were re-called with MiXCR into one record per CDR3 protein. The sample holds 450,000 to 600,000 distinct CDR3 sequences; 39% are singletons and the top ten take 3.5% to 4.5%. Specimen: peripheral blood or thyroid tissue (not recorded which). The source of these receptors is an adult man with Graves' hyperthyroidism.

The chain uses TRBV7-8 and TRBJ2-7; TRBD2 matches 12 bases. Germline CDR1 is SGHVS and CDR2 is FQNEAQ. V shed 1 base and J 2 bases; nucleotides not matched to a gene: 12. This CDR3 is built from 19 residues. CDR3 in DNA: TGTGCCAGCAGCTTAGAAGCGACGGCTAGCGGGGGGGCCCCCTACGAGCAGTACTTC. Translation: CASSLEATASGGAPYEQYF. Looking up the rest from reference TRBV7-8 and TRBJ2-7 gives the full variable domain: GAGVSQSPRYKVAKRGQDVALRCDPISGHVSLFWYQQALGQGPEFLTYFQNEAQLDKSGLPSDRFFAERPEGSVSTLKIQRTQQEDSAVYLCASSLEATASGGAPYEQYFGPGTRLTVT.

There are many counts of this clonotype. V and J are TRBV12-3 or TRBV12-4 and TRBJ1-1; 8 positions match TRBD1. V was pared by 5 bases and J by 1 base, with 6 bases of the junction left unmatched. The CDR3 spans 15 residues. The CDR3 nucleotides read TGTGCCAGCAGTATTACAGGGGGACCGAACACTGAAGCTTTCTTT. It is translated as CASSITGGPNTEAFF.

The chain combines TRBV10-1 with TRBJ2-3; TRBD2 matches 9 bases. Per the germline V gene, CDR1 is WNHNN and CDR2 is SYGVQD (reference sequence). This CDR3 has 14 residues. Trimming cost V 3 bases and J 5 bases; bases outside gene matches: 3. The CDR3 reads CASSDLTSGDTQYF. The CDR3 nucleotides read TGCGCCAGCAGTGACTTGACTAGCGGAGATACGCAGTATTTT.

This clonotype was recorded a few times. One junction end does not reproduce the germline sequence, and a read error may be involved. The chain joins TRBV12-3 or TRBV12-4 to TRBJ1-5; D call uncertain. This CDR3 spans 14 amino acids. CDR3 nucleotide sequence: TGTGCCAGCAGTTTATGGGAGAACAATCGGCCCCAGCATTTT. Its protein is CASSLWENNRPQHF.

This clonotype was seen ten or more times. This chain uses TRBV2 with TRBJ1-1; D not resolved. The V gene lost 11 bases and the J gene lost 0 bases, with 13 bases spanning the gap. The CDR3 length is 13 residues. CDR1 is SNHLY, CDR2 FYNNEI, per germline. CDR3 sequence reads: CAAKENMNTEAFF. The CDR3 DNA follows: TGTGCCGCAAAAGAGAACATGAACACTGAAGCTTTCTTT.

In regard to this clonotype: A clone one base away is much larger, so this may be a read error. The chain couples TRBV5-4 to TRBJ1-2; a possible D gene is TRBD1 (5 bases). With 7 bases removed from V and 7 bases from J, the gap between germline ends came to 23 bases. The CDR3 is 15 residues long. The germline CDR1 and CDR2 sequences are SGHNT and YYREEE (reference sequence). The CDR3 coding sequence is TGTGCCAGCGGCGGGCAGGGACGGCTCCTATCTGGCTACACCTTC. Protein sequence: CASGGQGRLLSGYTF.

This clonotype was counted a few times. The chain's CDR3 is CASAPRSVGNTIYF. CDR3 nucleotides: TGTGCTAGTGCTCCTCGGTCGGTTGGAAACACCATATATTTT. The V and J genes are TRBV12-5 and TRBJ1-3; D is undetermined. Trimming left V 7 bases short and J 3 bases short, with 13 bases between. Germline CDR1 LGHNT, CDR2 FRNRAP. This CDR3 comprises 14 residues.

Many counts were recorded for this clonotype. The CDR3 loop reads CATSDRTRDGYTF. The DNA for the CDR3 is TGTGCCACCAGTGATCGGACACGAGATGGCTACACCTTC. The V call is TRBV24-1, the J call TRBJ1-2; maybe TRBD1 (5 bases). The V end was cut by 3 bases, the J end by 6 bases, with 10 bases between. CDR1 is KGHDR, CDR2 SFDVKD, per germline. There are 13 residues in the CDR3.

V usage is TRBV12-3 or TRBV12-4 and J usage is TRBJ1-5, with TRBD1 matching over 7 bases. The CDR3 is 15 amino acids. J gave up 4 bases and V 7 bases, and 10 bases lay outside the gene matches. The CDR3 DNA sequence: TGTGCCAGCACCCAGGGGGGGCCATATAATCAGCCCCAGCATTTT. Its protein is CASTQGGPYNQPQHF.

This rearrangement joins TRBV12-3 or TRBV12-4 to TRBJ1-5; 7 bases match TRBD1. The trim removed 6 bases at V and 3 bases at J, leaving 11 bases unmatched. This CDR3 spans 16 amino acids. The CDR3 loop reads CASRPRNRGYNQPQHF. Written as DNA, the CDR3 is TGTGCCAGCAGACCTCGAAACAGGGGTTACAATCAGCCCCAGCATTTT.

With respect to this clonotype: Sequence at one end of the junction differs from germline and may be a read error. V and J are TRBV7-7 and TRBJ2-3; the D is unclear. Germline V lookup: CDR1 SSHAT, CDR2 FNYEAQ (reference sequence). The CDR3 is 17 residues long. The CDR3 reads CASSSSPRRAGTDTQYF. In DNA, the CDR3 is TGTGCTAGCAGCTCCAGTCCACGACGGGCAGGCACAGATACGCAGTATTTT.

At least ten counts were recorded for this clonotype. This chain links TRBV19 with TRBJ2-7; 7 nucleotides line up with TRBD1. The V gene end was trimmed by 2 bases and the J gene end by 3 bases; junction bases not matched to a gene: 7. Germline CDR1 reads LNHDA; CDR2 reads SQIVND (reference sequence). The CDR3 covers 15 residues. CDR3 in amino acids: CASSILSGTDYEQYF. Here the CDR3 DNA reads TGTGCCAGTAGTATACTTTCGGGGACAGACTACGAGCAGTACTTC.

This clonotype has ten or more counts. The chain carries TRBV5-5 and TRBJ2-5, with 7 bases matching TRBD1. CDR3 length: 14 amino acids. Unmatched junction bases numbered 7, after V lost 4 bases and J lost 4 bases. Germline V gene sequence: CDR1 SGHKS, CDR2 YYEKEE (reference sequence). CDR3 in amino acids: CASSAKTGLETQYF. The CDR3 nucleotides read TGTGCCAGCAGCGCCAAGACAGGGTTAGAGACCCAGTACTTC.

The V call is TRBV5-6, the J call TRBJ1-1; D is perhaps TRBD1 (5 bases). The CDR3 is 12 residues long. CDR1 is SGHDT and CDR2 is YYEEEE in the germline V gene. V was trimmed by 5 bases and J by 8 bases, leaving 13 bases between them. CDR3 protein: CASSTGGREAFF. CDR3 nucleotides: TGTGCCAGCAGTACAGGAGGCCGCGAAGCTTTCTTT. Combining the CDR3 with reference TRBV5-6 and TRBJ1-1 gives the whole variable domain DAGVTQSPTHLIKTRGQQVTLRCSPKSGHDTVSWYQQALGQGPQFIFQYYEEEERQRGNFPDRFSGHQFPNYSSELNVNALLLGDSALYLCASSTGGREAFFGQGTRLTVV.

Only one count was recorded for this clonotype. This may come from a read error, since a much larger clone is one base off. The chain uses TRBV5-5 and TRBJ1-1, with unresolved D. Per germline, CDR1 SGHKS and CDR2 YYEKEE (reference sequence). This CDR3 spans 11 amino acids. The CDR3 loop reads CASSSTTEALF. Here the CDR3 DNA reads TGCGCCAGCAGCTCGACTACAGAAGCTCTCTTT.

The genes are TRBV7-9 and TRBJ2-7, with D tentatively TRBD1 (5 bases). This CDR3 contains 15 residues. In germline, CDR1 is SEHNR, CDR2 FQNEAQ (reference sequence). Trimming took off 5 bases at V and 3 bases at J, with 17 bases between the two ends. The chain's CDR3 is CASSPDTGYFYEQYF. In DNA form, the CDR3 reads TGTGCCAGCAGCCCAGATACAGGATACTTCTACGAGCAGTACTTC. The whole variable domain, remainder taken from reference TRBV7-9 and TRBJ2-7, is DTGVSQNPRHKITKRGQNVTFRCDPISEHNRLYWYRQTLGQGPEFLTYFQNEAQLEKSRLLSDRFSAERPKGSFSTLEIQRTEQGDSAMYLCASSPDTGYFYEQYFGPGTRLTVT.

This clonotype was seen more than once but under ten times. The chain joins TRBV2 to TRBJ1-1; tentative D call: TRBD1 (6 bases). The CDR3 is 14 residues long. Trimming took 6 bases from V and 4 from J, leaving 15 bases between them. The germline V gene has CDR1 SNHLY and CDR2 FYNNEI. The CDR3 loop reads CASSLQGYGTEAFF. CDR3 DNA sequence: TGTGCCAGCAGCCTTCAGGGGTACGGCACTGAAGCTTTCTTT.

The chain employs TRBV7-9 and TRBJ1-5; no definite D call. Trimming shortened V by 5 bases and J by 14 bases, and 19 bases separated the two germline ends. Germline assignment: CDR1 SEHNR and CDR2 FQNEAQ (reference sequence). The CDR3 loop spans 13 amino acids. The CDR3 loop is CASSTSGSSYEHF. As DNA, the CDR3 is TGTGCCAGCAGCACTAGCGGGAGCTCCTACGAGCATTTT. Full variable domain (rest looked up from reference TRBV7-9 and TRBJ1-5): DTGVSQNPRHKITKRGQNVTFRCDPISEHNRLYWYRQTLGQGPEFLTYFQNEAQLEKSRLLSDRFSAERPKGSFSTLEIQRTEQGDSAMYLCASSTSGSSYEHFGDGTRLSIL.

This clonotype was seen only a few times. The rearrangement joins TRBV25-1 to TRBJ2-7, with D unresolved. V was pared by 3 bases and J by 3 bases, with 12 bases between. The CDR3 length is 14 residues. Germline V gene data show CDR1 as MGHDK and CDR2 as SYGVNS. CDR3 in amino acids: CASSDPGMSYEQYF. CDR3 coding DNA: TGTGCCAGCAGTGACCCCGGCATGAGCTACGAGCAGTACTTC.

This sequence joins TRBV29-1 and TRBJ1-2; possible D gene TRBD1, 5 bases. Germline lookup yields CDR1 SQVTM and CDR2 ANQGSEA. V was pared by 8 bases and J by 3 bases, with 10 bases between. The length of the CDR3 is 11 residues. Here the CDR3 reads CSSDSYYGYTF. The CDR3 DNA follows: TGCAGCAGTGACAGTTACTATGGCTACACCTTC.

This clonotype was recorded many times. V is TRBV20-1 and J is TRBJ1-1, with 10 bases lining up with TRBD1. CDR3 size: 11 residues. V trimming: 6 bases; J trimming: 8 bases; junction bases outside the gene matches: 3. In germline, CDR1 is DFQATT, CDR2 SNEGSKA (reference sequence). CDR3 DNA sequence: TGCAGTGCCAGGGACAGGGGAGAAGCTTTCTTT. The encoded protein is CSARDRGEAFF.

The chain carries TRBV6-5 and TRBJ1-3, with 9 bases fitting TRBD1. Germline V gives CDR1 MNHEY, CDR2 SVGAGI. Trimming at V came to 6 bases and at J to 3 bases, leaving 6 bases not matched to a gene. CDR3 length: 15 residues. The DNA for the CDR3 is TGTGCCAGCAGCTTACAGGGGGCGCTTGGAAACACCATATATTTT. It specifies CASSLQGALGNTIYF.

J is TRBJ1-6 and V is TRBV12-3 or TRBV12-4; tentatively, D is TRBD1 (6 bases). CDR3 size: 15 residues. V lost 2 bases, J lost 10 bases, and 15 bases lay in between. The CDR3 DNA reads as TGTGCCAGCAGTTTATATACAGGGTCCAAGTCACCCCTCCACTTT. Translation gives CASSLYTGSKSPLHF.

J is TRBJ2-2 and V is TRBV29-1; 10 bases agree with TRBD2. CDR1 SQVTM and CDR2 ANQGSEA come from the germline V gene. V was pared by 7 bases and J by 3 bases, with 5 bases of the junction left unmatched. This CDR3 region has 14 residues. CDR3 in DNA: TGCAGCGGGATAGCGGGAGGATACACCGGGGAGCTGTTTTTT. Protein product: CSGIAGGYTGELFF.

The V gene is TRBV19, the J gene TRBJ2-5, with 10 nucleotides matching TRBD2. V lost 3 bases, J lost 0 bases, and 7 bases stayed unmatched. This CDR3 region has 17 residues. Germline V gene sequence: CDR1 LNHDA, CDR2 SQIVND (reference sequence). The CDR3 protein is CASSMILLAGHQETQYF. CDR3 in DNA: TGTGCCAGTAGTATGATTTTACTAGCGGGGCACCAAGAGACCCAGTACTTC.

The genes are TRBV10-3 and TRBJ2-7; D possibly matches TRBD1 or TRBD2 (5 bases each). CDR3 length: 13 residues. V lost 4 bases to trimming and J lost 1 base, with 8 bases between them. CDR1 is ENHRY, CDR2 SYGVKD, per germline. The CDR3 coding sequence is TGTGCCATCAGTGGGGACGGATCCTACGAGCAGTACTTC. Encoded protein: CAISGDGSYEQYF.

This clonotype has at least ten counts. The chain uses TRBV20-1 and TRBJ1-6; D remains ambiguous. The V end lost 0 bases, the J end lost 0 bases, and 9 bases lay between the germline ends. Germline V lookup: CDR1 DFQATT, CDR2 SNEGSKA (reference sequence). This CDR3 has 16 amino acids. The CDR3 nucleotides read TGCAGTGCTAGAGATAGGATACGCTCCTATAATTCACCCCTCCACTTT. This encodes CSARDRIRSYNSPLHF.

This clonotype was picked up many times. The chain joins TRBV7-2 to TRBJ1-1; possible D gene TRBD1, 5 bases. CDR3 size: 17 residues. In germline, CDR1 is SGHTA, CDR2 FQGNSA. V was cut by 0 bases and J by 3 bases, with 17 bases left in between. CDR3 bases: TGTGCCAGCAGCTTAGCGGGGGGAGGGATGGGGTACACTGAAGCTTTCTTT. The encoded protein is CASSLAGGGMGYTEAFF.

This clonotype was observed at least ten times. The rearrangement links TRBV5-8 to TRBJ1-3, with 11 bases lining up with TRBD1. CDR1 is SGHTS and CDR2 is YDEGEE in the germline V gene. The CDR3 has 17 amino acids. V lost 0 bases, J lost 3 bases, and 5 bases stayed unmatched. The CDR3 here is CASSLAGTGGLGNTIYF. The CDR3 DNA follows: TGTGCCAGCAGCTTGGCTGGGACAGGGGGACTTGGAAACACCATATATTTT. The entire variable domain, with the rest obtained from reference TRBV5-8 and TRBJ1-3, is as follows: EAGVTQSPTHLIKTRGQQATLRCSPISGHTSVYWYQQALGLGLQFLLWYDEGEERNRGNFPPRFSGRQFPNYSSELNVNALELEDSALYLCASSLAGTGGLGNTIYFGEGSWLTVV.

Worth noting for this clonotype: Lacking the conserved final phenylalanine or tryptophan, this CDR3 likely reflects a read error. The DNA is omitted, as the CDR3 cannot be located on it reliably, and the CDR3 follows TCRdb's listing. The chain employs TRBV7-2 and TRBJ1-3; the table gives TRBD1 as D, unverified against the DNA. Looked up from germline, CDR1 is SGHTA and CDR2 is FQGNSA. Both ends counted, the CDR3 spans 8 residues. The CDR3 sequence: CASSTYTG.

The rearrangement uses TRBV2 and TRBJ1-6; TRBD1 aligns across 9 bases. Germline CDR1 SNHLY, CDR2 FYNNEI. V trimming: 8 bases; J trimming: 10 bases; junction bases outside the gene matches: 12. This CDR3 is built from 15 residues. The CDR3 sequence: CASGLRQGGGSPLHF. The CDR3 region has the DNA TGTGCCAGCGGCCTGAGACAGGGGGGAGGATCACCCCTCCACTTT.

This clonotype has ten or more counts. The CDR3 coding sequence is TGTGCCAGCAGTCCCGGGACAGGGTCCTACGAGCAGTACTTC. This gives the protein CASSPGTGSYEQYF. The chain links TRBV12-3 or TRBV12-4 to TRBJ2-7; 9 bases align to TRBD1. V lost 5 bases and J lost 1; bases outside the gene matches: 3. CDR3 size: 14 residues.